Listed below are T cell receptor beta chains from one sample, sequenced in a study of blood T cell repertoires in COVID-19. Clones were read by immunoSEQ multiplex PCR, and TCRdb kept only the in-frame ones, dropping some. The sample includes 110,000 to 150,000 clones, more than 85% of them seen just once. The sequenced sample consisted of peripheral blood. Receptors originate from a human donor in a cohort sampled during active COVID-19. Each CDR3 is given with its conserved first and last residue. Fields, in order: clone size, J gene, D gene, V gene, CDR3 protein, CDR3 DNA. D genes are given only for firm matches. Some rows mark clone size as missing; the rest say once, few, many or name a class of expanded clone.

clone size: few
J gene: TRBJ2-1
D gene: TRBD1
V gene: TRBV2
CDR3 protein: CASSARDRGGDEQFF
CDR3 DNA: TGTGCCAGCAGTGCCCGGGACAGGGGAGGGGATGAGCAGTTCTTC

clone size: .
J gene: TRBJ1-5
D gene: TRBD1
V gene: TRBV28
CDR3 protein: CASKSGGYSNQPQHF
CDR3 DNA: TGTGCCAGCAAATCAGGGGGGTATAGCAATCAGCCCCAGCATTTT

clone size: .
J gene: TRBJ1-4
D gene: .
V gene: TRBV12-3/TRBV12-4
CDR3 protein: CASSLDRNEKLFF
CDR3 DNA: TGTGCCAGCAGTTTAGACAGGAATGAAAAACTGTTTTTT

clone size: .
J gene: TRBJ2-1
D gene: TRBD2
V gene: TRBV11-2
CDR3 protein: CASGLAGDYNEQFF
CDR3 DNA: TGTGCCAGCGGCCTAGCGGGGGACTACAATGAGCAGTTCTTC

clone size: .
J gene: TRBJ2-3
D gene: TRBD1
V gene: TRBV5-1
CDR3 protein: CASSIGQGWTDTQYF
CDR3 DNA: TGCGCCAGCAGCATCGGACAGGGGTGGACAGATACGCAGTATTTT

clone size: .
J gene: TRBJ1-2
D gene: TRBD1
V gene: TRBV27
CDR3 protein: CASSLLGQGSYGYTF
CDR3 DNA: TGTGCCAGCAGTTTATTAGGACAGGGTTCCTATGGCTACACCTTC

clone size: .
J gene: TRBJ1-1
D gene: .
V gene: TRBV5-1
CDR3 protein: CASSFDSSNTEAFF
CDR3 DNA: TGCGCCAGCAGCTTCGACAGCTCGAACACTGAAGCTTTCTTT

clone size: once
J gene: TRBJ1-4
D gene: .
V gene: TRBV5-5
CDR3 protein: CASSLGTAREKLFF
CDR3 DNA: TGTGCCAGCAGCTTGGGGACAGCCCGTGAAAAACTGTTTTTT

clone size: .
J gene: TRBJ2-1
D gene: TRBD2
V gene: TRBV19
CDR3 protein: CATQVTSGRKNEQFF
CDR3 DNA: TGTGCTACCCAAGTCACTAGCGGGAGAAAGAATGAGCAGTTCTTC

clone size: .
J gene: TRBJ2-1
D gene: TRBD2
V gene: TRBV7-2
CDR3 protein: CASTIGAGAVEQFF
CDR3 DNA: TGTGCCAGCACTATCGGGGCGGGAGCGGTAGAGCAGTTCTTC

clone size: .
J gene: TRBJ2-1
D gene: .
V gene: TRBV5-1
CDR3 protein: CASSVLRGRANEQFF
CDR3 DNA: TGCGCCAGCAGCGTGTTGCGAGGCAGGGCAAATGAGCAGTTCTTC

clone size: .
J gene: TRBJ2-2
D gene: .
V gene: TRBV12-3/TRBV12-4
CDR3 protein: CASSFQGSGELFF
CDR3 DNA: TGTGCCAGCAGTTTTCAGGGGAGCGGGGAGCTGTTTTTT

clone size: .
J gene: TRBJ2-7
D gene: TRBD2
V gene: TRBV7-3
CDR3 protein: CASSLTSGYEQYF
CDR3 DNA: TGTGCCAGCAGCCTTACTAGCGGCTACGAGCAGTACTTC

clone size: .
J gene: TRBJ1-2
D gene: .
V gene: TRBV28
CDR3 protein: CASSLYRDGYTF
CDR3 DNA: TGTGCCAGCAGTTTATACAGGGACGGCTACACCTTC

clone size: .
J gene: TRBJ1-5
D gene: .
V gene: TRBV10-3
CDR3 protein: CAISESGTGKGQPQHF
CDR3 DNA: TGTGCCATCAGTGAGTCTGGAACAGGGAAGGGTCAGCCCCAGCATTTT

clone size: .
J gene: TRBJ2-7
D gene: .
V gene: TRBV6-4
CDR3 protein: CASSAAEGARPYEQYF
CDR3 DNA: TGTGCCAGCAGTGCGGCGGAGGGGGCACGGCCCTACGAGCAGTACTTC

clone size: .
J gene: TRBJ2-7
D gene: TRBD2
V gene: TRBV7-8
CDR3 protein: CASSLEGAGAREQYF
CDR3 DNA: TGTGCCAGCAGCTTAGAGGGAGCGGGGGCGCGCGAGCAGTACTTC

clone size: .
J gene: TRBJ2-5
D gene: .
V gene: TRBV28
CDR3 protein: CASGISSNQETQYF
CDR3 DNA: TGTGCCAGCGGGATTTCTAGCAACCAAGAGACCCAGTACTTC

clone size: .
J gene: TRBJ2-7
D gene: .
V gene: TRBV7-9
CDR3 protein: CASSLVDWVNEQYF
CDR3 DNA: TGTGCCAGCAGCTTAGTTGACTGGGTGAACGAGCAGTACTTC

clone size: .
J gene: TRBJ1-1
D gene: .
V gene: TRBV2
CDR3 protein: CAKRRGTGERNTEAFF
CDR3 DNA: TGTGCCAAAAGAAGGGGAACAGGAGAAAGGAACACTGAAGCTTTCTTT

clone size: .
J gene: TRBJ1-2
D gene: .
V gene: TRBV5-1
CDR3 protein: CASSLGDKLYGYTF
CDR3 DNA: TGCGCCAGCAGCTTAGGGGACAAGCTCTATGGCTACACCTTC

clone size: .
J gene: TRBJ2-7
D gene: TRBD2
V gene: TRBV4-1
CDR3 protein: CASSNKVSGVYEQYF
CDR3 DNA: TGCGCCAGCAGCAACAAGGTTAGCGGGGTCTACGAGCAGTACTTC

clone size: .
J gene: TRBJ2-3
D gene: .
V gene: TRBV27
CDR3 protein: CASSSISYSTGRDTQYF
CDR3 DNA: TGTGCCAGCAGTTCAATCTCCTACTCGACAGGTCGAGATACGCAGTATTTT

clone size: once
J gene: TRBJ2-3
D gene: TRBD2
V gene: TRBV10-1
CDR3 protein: CASSAWTSGKGDTQYF
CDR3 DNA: TGCGCCAGCAGTGCTTGGACTAGCGGGAAGGGAGATACGCAGTATTTT

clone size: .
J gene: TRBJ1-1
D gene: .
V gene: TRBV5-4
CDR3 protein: CASHRHRMNTEAFF
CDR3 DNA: TGTGCCAGCCATCGACATAGAATGAACACTGAAGCTTTCTTT

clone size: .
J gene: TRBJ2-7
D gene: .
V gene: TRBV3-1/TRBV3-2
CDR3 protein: CASRANSPRDGRFYEQYF
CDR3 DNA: TGTGCCAGCAGAGCCAACTCCCCGCGGGACGGGCGGTTTTACGAGCAGTACTTC

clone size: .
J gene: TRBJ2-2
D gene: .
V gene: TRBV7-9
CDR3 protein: CASSFLTRAGELFF
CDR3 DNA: TGTGCCAGCAGCTTCTTAACCCGAGCCGGGGAGCTGTTTTTT

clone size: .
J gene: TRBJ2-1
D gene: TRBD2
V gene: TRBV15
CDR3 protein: CATSISRLAGGPGSYNEQFF
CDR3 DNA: TGTGCCACCAGCATCAGCCGACTAGCGGGAGGCCCGGGCTCCTACAATGAGCAGTTCTTC

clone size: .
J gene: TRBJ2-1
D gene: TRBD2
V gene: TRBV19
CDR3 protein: CATERDSYNEQFF
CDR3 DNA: TGTGCCACAGAGCGGGACTCCTACAATGAGCAGTTCTTC

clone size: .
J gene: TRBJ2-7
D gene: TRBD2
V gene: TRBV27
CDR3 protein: CASRTTSGSFHEQYF
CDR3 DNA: TGTGCCAGCAGAACCACTAGCGGGAGTTTCCACGAGCAGTACTTC

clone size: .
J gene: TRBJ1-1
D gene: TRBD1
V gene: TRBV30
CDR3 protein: CAWINRGAEAFF
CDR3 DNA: TGTGCCTGGATTAACAGGGGGGCTGAAGCTTTCTTT

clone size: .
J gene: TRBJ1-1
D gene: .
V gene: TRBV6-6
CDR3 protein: CASSPRDSTINTEAFF
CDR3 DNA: TGTGCCAGCAGCCCCCGGGATTCTACCATTAACACTGAAGCTTTCTTT

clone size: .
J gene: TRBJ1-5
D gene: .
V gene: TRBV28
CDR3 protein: CASSPPQGLYQPQHF
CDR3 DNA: TGTGCCAGCAGTCCCCCCCAGGGGCTATATCAGCCCCAGCATTTT

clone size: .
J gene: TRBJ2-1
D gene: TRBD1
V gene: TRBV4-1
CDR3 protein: CASSPQGRGYNEQFF
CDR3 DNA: TGCGCCAGCAGCCCTCAAGGCAGGGGGTACAATGAGCAGTTCTTC

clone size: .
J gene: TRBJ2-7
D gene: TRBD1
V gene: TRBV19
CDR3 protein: CASSILGAGGLEQYF
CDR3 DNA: TGTGCCAGTAGTATCCTGGGGGCAGGGGGTTTGGAGCAGTACTTC

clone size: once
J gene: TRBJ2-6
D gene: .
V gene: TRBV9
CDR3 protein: CASSVEVAGAGANVLTF
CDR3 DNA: TGTGCCAGCAGCGTAGAAGTCGCAGGGGCTGGGGCCAACGTCCTGACTTTC

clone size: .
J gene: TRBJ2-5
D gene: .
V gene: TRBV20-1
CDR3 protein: CSARDRETQYF
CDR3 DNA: TGCAGTGCTAGAGATCGTGAGACCCAGTACTTC